This TCR beta chain emerged from a study of blood T cell repertoires in COVID-19. Study in general: Sites in the United States, Italy and Spain provided acute and convalescent COVID-19 samples. T cells, B-cell-depleted T cells, or PBMCs supplied cDNA or gDNA.

Original processing notes: Reference gene primer amplification gave nucleated cell count estimates. The table came from immunoSEQ multiplex PCR; TCRdb's copy has only in-frame clones and leaves some out. V and J calls plus clone size are reproduced from that table; the DNA served to infer D and trimming. The table includes some 64,000 clones, 79% detected once. V was clipped by 2 bases and J by 0 bases, with 17 bases between them. Germline loops: CDR1 SGHTA, CDR2 FQGNSA. The CDR3 covers 17 residues. The sequence was obtained from a woman aged 55-75 years with acute or convalescent COVID-19. This chain links TRBV7-2 with TRBJ2-7, with D perhaps matching TRBD1 (5 bases). What was sequenced was peripheral blood. DNA of the CDR3: TGTGCCAGCAGCTTAAGGGGCGGCGCGAGGAGCTCCTACGAGCAGTACTTC. It specifies CASSLRGGARSSYEQYF.